This TCR beta chain originates from a study of beta chain features in type 1 diabetes. Findings and caveats of the study: Although PCR might favor shorter templates, it would do so equally in patients and controls. Within each of all four CD4+ subsets, Type 1 diabetes patients had TCRB CDR3s that were moderately but significantly shorter. For type 1 diabetes patients, VDJ junctions showed fewer insertions and more deletions.

Naive, central memory, regulatory and stem cell-like memory cells within the CD4+ compartment were sorted using CD45RO/CCR7/CD25/CD127/CD95/CD27. In all sorted populations, purity surpassed 98%. There are a few counts of this clone. Its cognate antigen is unknown. The authors reverse transcribed all of the isolated RNA, so sequencing captured expressed TCRB transcripts. The method was immunoSEQ multiplex PCR; TCRdb's version includes in-frame clones alone and lacks a portion of them. There are 200,000 to 300,000 clones in the sample; 11% occur only once, and about 0.018% lies in the top ten. The sequenced sample was naive CD4+ T cells from blood. This TCR derives from a man aged 30 to 39 with type 1 diabetes.

The CDR3: CASSIGESRGLYEQYF. The CDR3 DNA sequence: TGCGCCAGCAGCATTGGGGAGAGCAGGGGCTTGTACGAGCAGTACTTC. V gene TRBV5-1 combines with J gene TRBJ2-7; weak D call: TRBD1 (6 bases). V was shortened by 4 bases and J by 4 bases, with 21 bases between the two germline ends. Looked up from germline, CDR1 is SGHRS and CDR2 is YFSETQ. The CDR3 loop spans 16 amino acids.